These 18 T cell receptor beta chains came from one sample sequenced in a study of blood T cell repertoires in COVID-19 (dated by TCRdb to 2018 to 2021). Library creation used the immunoSEQ multiplex PCR assay. The source is immuneACCESS, and TCRdb retained only in-frame sequences with V and J called. Part of the clones is not carried over; for the studies checked, unresolved V genes explain less than half of this, and the remainder is unexplained. In this sample the table shows approximately 150,000 clones, about 90% of which occur a single time. Roughly 4% of the sample belongs to the ten largest clones. The sequencing sample was made of PBMCs or T cells enriched from blood (not recorded which). The source of these receptors is a woman in her thirties or forties who had been exposed to COVID-19.

The rearrangement uses TRBV6-5 and TRBJ2-1; maybe TRBD2 (5 bases). CDR1 MNHEY and CDR2 SVGAGI come from the germline V gene. The V end lost 0 bases, the J end lost 9 bases, and 18 bases lay between the germline ends. This CDR3 comprises 16 residues. Here the CDR3 reads CASSYSILTPAGEQFF. The DNA for the CDR3 is TGTGCCAGCAGTTACTCGATCCTGACACCTGCGGGTGAGCAGTTCTTC.

This clone was counted a few times. The chain uses TRBV9 and TRBJ2-7, with a weak D call TRBD2 (5 bases). The CDR3 consists of 15 residues. In germline, CDR1 is SGDLS, CDR2 YYNGEE. V was clipped by 0 bases and J by 0 bases, with 10 bases between them. The CDR3 bases are TGTGCCAGCAGCGTAGGGATGGGGAGCTCCTACGAGCAGTACTTC. It specifies CASSVGMGSSYEQYF. Filled out from reference TRBV9 and TRBJ2-7, the complete variable domain reads DSGVTQTPKHLITATGQRVTLRCSPRSGDLSVYWYQQSLDQGLQFLIQYYNGEERAKGNILERFSAQQFPDLHSELNLSSLELGDSALYFCASSVGMGSSYEQYFGPGTRLTVT.

The chain joins TRBV29-1 to TRBJ2-5; 11 positions match TRBD1. In germline, CDR1 is SQVTM, CDR2 ANQGSEA. The V segment lost 7 bases and the J segment 2 bases; nucleotides outside the gene matches: 9. The CDR3 totals 15 residues. The CDR3 DNA reads as TGCAGCGCAAGGGACAGGGGGAAGGTTCAAGAGACCCAGTACTTC. As protein: CSARDRGKVQETQYF.

The gene calls are TRBV9 and TRBJ2-3; weak D call: TRBD1 (6 bases). The germline V gene has CDR1 SGDLS and CDR2 YYNGEE. V was trimmed by 2 bases and J by 1 base, leaving 11 bases between them. The CDR3 has 15 residues. CDR3 coding DNA: TGTGCCAGCAGCGTGAGACAGGTACGCACAGATACGCAGTATTTT. Translating gives CASSVRQVRTDTQYF.

The chain uses TRBV6-5 and TRBJ2-7; tentative D call: TRBD2 (7 bases). Germline-derived CDR1 and CDR2 are MNHEY and SVGAGI. CDR3 length equals 14 residues. V was pared by 2 bases and J by 3 bases, with 11 bases between. The DNA for the CDR3 is TGTGCCAGCAGTTACGGGGGGGGGCTCTACGAGCAGTACTTC. This codes for CASSYGGGLYEQYF.

This clone was observed a handful of times. V gene TRBV27 combines with J gene TRBJ2-1; 11 bases agree with TRBD1. This CDR3 region has 16 residues. V lost 6 bases, J lost 9 bases, and 13 bases stayed unmatched. CDR1 is MNHEY and CDR2 is SMNVEV in the germline V gene (reference sequence). In DNA form, the CDR3 reads TGTGCCAGCAGCAGGGCAGGGACAGGGGGGGATGTTGAGCAGTTCTTC. This codes for CASSRAGTGGDVEQFF.

This clone was counted only a few times. The chain employs TRBV6-2 or TRBV6-3 and TRBJ1-2; 8 positions agree with TRBD1. Trimming at V came to 0 bases and at J to 2 bases, leaving 5 bases not matched to a gene. Germline V gives CDR1 MNHEY, CDR2 SVGEGT. CDR3 size: 16 residues. The chain's CDR3 is CASSYSWDRPNYGYTF. DNA for the CDR3: TGTGCCAGCAGTTACTCGTGGGACAGGCCAAACTATGGCTACACCTTC.

The CDR3 region has the DNA TGTGCCAGCATCCACTCCCTACAGGGATCTGGGGCCAACGTCCTGACTTTC. This sequence encodes CASIHSLQGSGANVLTF. The V gene is TRBV25-1, the J gene TRBJ2-6; possibly TRBD1 for D (6 bases). The V gene's germline CDR1 is MGHDK and CDR2 SYGVNS. The CDR3 covers 17 residues. V gave up 7 bases and J gave up 1 base, with 17 bases separating them.

J is TRBJ2-1 and V is TRBV7-2; D possibly corresponds to TRBD2 (6 bases). The V end lost 5 bases, the J end lost 9 bases, and 17 bases lay between the germline ends. Germline V gives CDR1 SGHTA, CDR2 FQGNSA. This CDR3 contains 14 residues. The CDR3 DNA reads TGTGCCAGCAGCCCGAGCGGGCTTTTAGGTGAGCAGTTCTTC. Translated, it gives CASSPSGLLGEQFF.

The genes are TRBV6-5 and TRBJ1-5; no clear D gene. V gave up 9 bases and J gave up 3 bases, with 12 bases separating them. Germline CDR1 and CDR2: MNHEY and SVGAGI. The CDR3 consists of 13 residues. The CDR3 DNA reads TGTGCCAGTCGAGGCGGCCACAATCAGCCCCAGCATTTT. Amino acids: CASRGGHNQPQHF.

The V call is TRBV7-2, the J call TRBJ2-5; TRBD2 matches at 7 bases. Germline V gene lookup returns CDR1 SGHTA and CDR2 FQGNSA. With V trimmed by 0 bases and J by 1 base, 2 bases remained unmatched. The CDR3 runs 15 residues. The CDR3 sequence is CASSLAPGGQETQYF. The CDR3 bases are TGTGCCAGCAGCTTAGCCCCGGGAGGCCAAGAGACCCAGTACTTC.

The CDR3 DNA follows: TGCGCCAGCAGCTTGGCCTGGGCAGGGGACGAGCAGTACTTC. Amino acids: CASSLAWAGDEQYF. The V gene is TRBV5-1, the J gene TRBJ2-7; a weak D match, TRBD1 (6 bases). Germline V gene data show CDR1 as SGHRS and CDR2 as YFSETQ. Trimming removed 0 bases from V and 5 bases from J, with 12 bases in between. The CDR3 runs 14 residues. Full variable domain (outside the CDR3, taken from reference TRBV5-1 and TRBJ2-7): KAGVTQTPRYLIKTRGQQVTLSCSPISGHRSVSWYQQTPGQGLQFLFEYFSETQRNKGNFPGRFSGRQFSNSRSEMNVSTLELGDSALYLCASSLAWAGDEQYFGPGTRLTVT.

J is TRBJ1-5 and V is TRBV7-2, with TRBD1 identical over 9 bases. The trim removed 5 bases at V and 7 bases at J, leaving 9 bases unmatched. The germline V gene encodes CDR1 SGHTA and CDR2 FQGNSA. The CDR3 covers 15 residues. The CDR3 bases are TGTGCCAGCAGCCCAACTCCGGGACAGGGCCAGCCCCAGCATTTT. Amino acids: CASSPTPGQGQPQHF.

In this sample, this clone turned up once. The J gene is TRBJ1-1, the V gene TRBV25-1, with D perhaps TRBD1 (6 bases). CDR3 length: 17 amino acids. Germline V lookup: CDR1 MGHDK, CDR2 SYGVNS. V was pared by 2 bases and J by 4 bases, with 20 bases between. The CDR3: CASSERYRALSATEAFF. CDR3 sequence (DNA): TGTGCCAGCAGTGAACGTTACAGGGCGCTTTCGGCCACTGAAGCTTTCTTT.

This chain joins TRBV18 and TRBJ2-4; 7 nucleotides align to TRBD2. Per germline, CDR1 KGHSH and CDR2 LQKENI. V shed 0 bases and J 2 bases; nucleotides not matched to a gene: 4. CDR3 length equals 16 residues. The CDR3 loop reads CASSPPLAVTKNIQYF. The CDR3 bases are TGTGCCAGCTCACCACCCCTAGCGGTAACCAAAAACATTCAGTACTTC.

The chain employs TRBV12-3 or TRBV12-4 and TRBJ2-3; no clear D gene. Between the trimmed V and J ends, which lost 6 bases and 0 bases, there was a span of 7 bases. The CDR3 covers 13 residues. The CDR3 DNA reads TGTGCCAGCAGGAGAGCTAGCACAGATACGCAGTATTTT. Amino acids: CASRRASTDTQYF.

The chain links TRBV5-1 to TRBJ2-2; TRBD1 might be the D (6 bases). The germline V and J ends were trimmed by 5 bases and 4 bases, with 9 bases remaining between them. CDR3 length: 13 residues. Germline lookup yields CDR1 SGHRS and CDR2 YFSETQ. The CDR3 loop reads CASSAGATGELFF. CDR3 DNA: TGCGCCAGCAGTGCAGGGGCCACCGGGGAGCTGTTTTTT.

J is TRBJ1-2 and V is TRBV20-1; D remains unclear. Germline CDR1 DFQATT, CDR2 SNEGSKA (reference sequence). There are 12 residues in the CDR3. The V end lost 3 bases, the J end lost 6 bases, and 11 bases lay between the germline ends. CDR3 coding DNA: TGCAGTGCTAGTAGCGGGTTCGATGGCTACACCTTC. Translated: CSASSGFDGYTF.